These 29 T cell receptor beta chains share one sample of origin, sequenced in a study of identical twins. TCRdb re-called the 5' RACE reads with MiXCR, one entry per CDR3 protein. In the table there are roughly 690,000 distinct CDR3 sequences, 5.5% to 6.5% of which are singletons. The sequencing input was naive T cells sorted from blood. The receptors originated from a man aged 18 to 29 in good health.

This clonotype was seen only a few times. CDR3 loop: CASSQDPGTYSPGANVLTF. The CDR3 DNA sequence: TGTGCCAGCAGCCAAGATCCAGGGACCTACAGTCCTGGGGCCAACGTCCTGACTTTC. V and J are TRBV4-2 and TRBJ2-6, with D tentatively TRBD1 or TRBD2 (5 bases each). V lost 0 bases and J lost 2, with 17 bases in between. Germline CDR1 LGHNA, CDR2 YNFKEQ. The CDR3 loop spans 19 amino acids.

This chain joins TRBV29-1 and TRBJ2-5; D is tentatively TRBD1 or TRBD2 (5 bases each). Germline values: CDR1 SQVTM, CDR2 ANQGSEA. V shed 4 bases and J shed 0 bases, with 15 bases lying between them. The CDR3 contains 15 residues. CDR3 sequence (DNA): TGCAGCGTTGCCTTATCCGGGACCTACCAAGAGACCCAGTACTTC. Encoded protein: CSVALSGTYQETQYF.

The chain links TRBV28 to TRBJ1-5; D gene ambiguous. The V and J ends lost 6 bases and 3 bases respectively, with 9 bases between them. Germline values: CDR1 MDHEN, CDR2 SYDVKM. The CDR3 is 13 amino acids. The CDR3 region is CASRPGFNQPQHF. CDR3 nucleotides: TGTGCCAGCAGACCGGGTTTCAATCAGCCCCAGCATTTT.

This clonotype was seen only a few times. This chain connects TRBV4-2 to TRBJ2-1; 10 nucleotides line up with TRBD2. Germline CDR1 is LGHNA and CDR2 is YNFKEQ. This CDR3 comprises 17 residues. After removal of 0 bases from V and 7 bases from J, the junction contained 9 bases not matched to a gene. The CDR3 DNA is TGTGCCAGCAGCCAAGAGGTGCCAGCGGGAGGGGGTAATGAGCAGTTCTTC. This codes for CASSQEVPAGGGNEQFF.

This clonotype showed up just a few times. CDR3 residues: CASSLVGLAGAHEQYV. The CDR3 DNA follows: TGTGCCAGCAGTTTAGTGGGACTAGCGGGAGCCCACGAGCAGTACGTC. The J gene is TRBJ2-7, the V gene TRBV12-3 or TRBV12-4, with 14 nucleotides matching TRBD2. This CDR3 region has 16 residues. With V trimmed by 1 base and J by 5 bases, 4 bases remained unmatched.

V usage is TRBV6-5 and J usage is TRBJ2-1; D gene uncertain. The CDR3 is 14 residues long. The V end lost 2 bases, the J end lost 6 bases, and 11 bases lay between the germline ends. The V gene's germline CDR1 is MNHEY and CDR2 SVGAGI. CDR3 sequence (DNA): TGTGCCAGCAGTTACCCGCAAGAAGGCAATGAGCAGTTCTTC. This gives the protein CASSYPQEGNEQFF.

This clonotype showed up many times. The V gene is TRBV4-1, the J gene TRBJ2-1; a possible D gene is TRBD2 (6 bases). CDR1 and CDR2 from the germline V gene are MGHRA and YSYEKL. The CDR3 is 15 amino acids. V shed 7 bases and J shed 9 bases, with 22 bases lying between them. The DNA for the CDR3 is TGCGCCAGCATGGAGGCGGGACGAGGAGGGAGTGAGCAGTTCTTC. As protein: CASMEAGRGGSEQFF.

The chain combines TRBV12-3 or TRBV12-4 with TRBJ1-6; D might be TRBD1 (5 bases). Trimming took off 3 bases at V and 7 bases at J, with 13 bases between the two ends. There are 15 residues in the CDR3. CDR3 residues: CASSLGGGLNSPLHF. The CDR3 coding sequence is TGTGCCAGCAGTTTGGGGGGAGGGCTGAATTCACCCCTCCACTTT.

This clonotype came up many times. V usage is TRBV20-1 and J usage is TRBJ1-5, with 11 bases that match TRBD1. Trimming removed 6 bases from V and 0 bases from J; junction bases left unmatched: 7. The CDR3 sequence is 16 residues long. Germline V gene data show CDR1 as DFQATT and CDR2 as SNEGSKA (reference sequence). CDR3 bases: TGCAGTGCCCGGGGACAGGGGGAGAATAGCAATCAGCCCCAGCATTTT. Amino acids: CSARGQGENSNQPQHF.

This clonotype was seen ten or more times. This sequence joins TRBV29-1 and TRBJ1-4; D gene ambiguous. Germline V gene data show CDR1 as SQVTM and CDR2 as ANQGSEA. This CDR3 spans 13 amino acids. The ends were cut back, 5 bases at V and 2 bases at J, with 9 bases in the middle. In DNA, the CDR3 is TGCAGCGTTTCTATGGCCACTAATGAAAAACTGTTTTTT. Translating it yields CSVSMATNEKLFF.

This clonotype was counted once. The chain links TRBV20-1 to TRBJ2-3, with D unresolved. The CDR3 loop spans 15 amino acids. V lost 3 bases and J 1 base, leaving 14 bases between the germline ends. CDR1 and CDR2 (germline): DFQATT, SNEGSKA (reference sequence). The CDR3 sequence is CSARRSAMGTDTQYF. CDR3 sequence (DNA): TGCAGTGCTAGGAGATCAGCAATGGGCACAGATACGCAGTATTTT.

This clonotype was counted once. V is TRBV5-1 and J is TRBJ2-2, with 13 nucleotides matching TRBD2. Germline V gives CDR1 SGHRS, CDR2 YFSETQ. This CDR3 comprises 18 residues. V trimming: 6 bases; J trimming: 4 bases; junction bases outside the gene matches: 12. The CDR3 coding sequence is TGCGCCAGCACTCCCGGGACTAGCGGGATAGTTGCCACCGGGGAGCTGTTTTTT. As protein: CASTPGTSGIVATGELFF.

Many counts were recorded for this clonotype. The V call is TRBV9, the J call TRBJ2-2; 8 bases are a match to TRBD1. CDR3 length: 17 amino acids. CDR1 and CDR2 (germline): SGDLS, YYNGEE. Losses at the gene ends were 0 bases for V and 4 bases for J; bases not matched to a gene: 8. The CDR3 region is CASSVVAGGVGTGELFF. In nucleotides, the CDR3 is TGTGCCAGCAGCGTAGTCGCAGGGGGCGTGGGCACCGGGGAGCTGTTTTTT. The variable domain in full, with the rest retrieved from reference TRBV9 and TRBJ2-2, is DSGVTQTPKHLITATGQRVTLRCSPRSGDLSVYWYQQSLDQGLQFLIQYYNGEERAKGNILERFSAQQFPDLHSELNLSSLELGDSALYFCASSVVAGGVGTGELFFGEGSRLTVL.

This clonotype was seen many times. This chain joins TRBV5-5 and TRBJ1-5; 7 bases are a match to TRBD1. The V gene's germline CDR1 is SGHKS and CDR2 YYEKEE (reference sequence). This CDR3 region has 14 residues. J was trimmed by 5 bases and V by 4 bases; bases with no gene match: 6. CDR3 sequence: CASSPHGTDQPQHF. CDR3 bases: TGTGCCAGCAGCCCACACGGGACAGATCAGCCCCAGCATTTT.

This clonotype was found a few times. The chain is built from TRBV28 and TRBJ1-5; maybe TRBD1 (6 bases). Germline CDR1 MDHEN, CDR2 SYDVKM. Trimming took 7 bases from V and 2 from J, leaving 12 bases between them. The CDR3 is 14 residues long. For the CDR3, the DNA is TGTGCCAGCATACCAGGGGTCGGCAATCAGCCCCAGCATTTT. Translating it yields CASIPGVGNQPQHF.

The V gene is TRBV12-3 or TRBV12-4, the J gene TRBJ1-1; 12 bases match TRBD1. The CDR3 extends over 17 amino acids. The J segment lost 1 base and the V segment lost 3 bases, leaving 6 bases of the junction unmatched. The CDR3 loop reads CASSFGDRGPGNTEAFF. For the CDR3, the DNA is TGTGCCAGCAGTTTTGGGGACAGGGGGCCAGGGAACACTGAAGCTTTCTTT.

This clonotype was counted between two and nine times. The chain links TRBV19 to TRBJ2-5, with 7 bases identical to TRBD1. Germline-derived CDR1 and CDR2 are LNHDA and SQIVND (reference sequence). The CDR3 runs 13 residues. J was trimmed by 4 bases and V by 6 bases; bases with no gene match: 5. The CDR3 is CASRKGAVETQYF. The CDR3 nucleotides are TGTGCCAGTAGGAAGGGGGCAGTAGAGACCCAGTACTTC.

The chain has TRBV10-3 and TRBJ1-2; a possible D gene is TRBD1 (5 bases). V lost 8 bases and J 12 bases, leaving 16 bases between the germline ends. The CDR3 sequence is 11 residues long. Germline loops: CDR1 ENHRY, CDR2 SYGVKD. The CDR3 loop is CAIGEGVFHTF. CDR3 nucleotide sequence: TGTGCCATCGGAGAAGGGGTTTTCCACACCTTC.

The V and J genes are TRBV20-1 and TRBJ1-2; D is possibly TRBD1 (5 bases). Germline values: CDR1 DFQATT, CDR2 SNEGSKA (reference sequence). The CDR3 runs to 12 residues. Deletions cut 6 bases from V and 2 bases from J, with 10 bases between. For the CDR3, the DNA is TGCAGTGCATTGACAGACAACTATGGCTACACCTTC. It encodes CSALTDNYGYTF.

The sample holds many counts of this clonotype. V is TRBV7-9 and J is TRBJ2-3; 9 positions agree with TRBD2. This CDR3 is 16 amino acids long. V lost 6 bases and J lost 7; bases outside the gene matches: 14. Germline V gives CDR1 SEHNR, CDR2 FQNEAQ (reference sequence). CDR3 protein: CASSSSGGRAWNTQYF. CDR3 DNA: TGTGCCAGCAGTTCGAGTGGCGGGAGGGCCTGGAATACGCAGTATTTT. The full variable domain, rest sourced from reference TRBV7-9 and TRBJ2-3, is DTGVSQNPRHKITKRGQNVTFRCDPISEHNRLYWYRQTLGQGPEFLTYFQNEAQLEKSRLLSDRFSAERPKGSFSTLEIQRTEQGDSAMYLCASSSSGGRAWNTQYFGPGTRLTVL.

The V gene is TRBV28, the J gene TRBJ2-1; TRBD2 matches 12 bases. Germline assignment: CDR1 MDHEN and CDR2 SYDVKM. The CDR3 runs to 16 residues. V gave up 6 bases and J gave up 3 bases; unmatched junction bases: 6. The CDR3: CASRPPGLAGYNEQFF. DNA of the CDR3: TGTGCCAGCAGGCCCCCGGGACTAGCGGGCTACAATGAGCAGTTCTTC.

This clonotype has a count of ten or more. The CDR3 loop is CASSSAMFPGANVLTF. The CDR3 nucleotides read TGTGCCAGCAGCTCCGCAATGTTCCCTGGGGCCAACGTCCTGACTTTC. The chain carries TRBV11-2 and TRBJ2-6; no clear D. Germline V gene sequence: CDR1 SGHAT, CDR2 FQNNGV. V lost 4 bases and J lost 2, with 12 bases in between. The CDR3 sequence is 16 residues long.

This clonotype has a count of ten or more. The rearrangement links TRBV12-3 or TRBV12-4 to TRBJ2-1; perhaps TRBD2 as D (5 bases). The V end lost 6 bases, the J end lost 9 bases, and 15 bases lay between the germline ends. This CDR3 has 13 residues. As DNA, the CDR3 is TGTGCCAGCAGCCGCAAACTAGAGGGTGAGCAGTTCTTC. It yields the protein CASSRKLEGEQFF.

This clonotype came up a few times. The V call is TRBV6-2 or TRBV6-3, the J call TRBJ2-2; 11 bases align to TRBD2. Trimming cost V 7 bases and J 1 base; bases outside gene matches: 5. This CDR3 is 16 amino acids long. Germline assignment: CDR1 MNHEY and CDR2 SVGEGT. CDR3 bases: TGTGCCAGCAACTCAGGGACTAGCGGGAACACCGGGGAGCTGTTTTTT. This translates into CASNSGTSGNTGELFF.

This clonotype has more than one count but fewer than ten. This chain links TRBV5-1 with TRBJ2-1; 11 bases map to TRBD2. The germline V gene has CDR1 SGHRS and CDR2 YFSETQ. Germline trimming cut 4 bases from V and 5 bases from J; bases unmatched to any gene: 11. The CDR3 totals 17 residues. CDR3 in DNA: TGCGCCAGCAGCGGGGGGACTAGCGGAGCTATAGACAATGAGCAGTTCTTC. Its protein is CASSGGTSGAIDNEQFF.

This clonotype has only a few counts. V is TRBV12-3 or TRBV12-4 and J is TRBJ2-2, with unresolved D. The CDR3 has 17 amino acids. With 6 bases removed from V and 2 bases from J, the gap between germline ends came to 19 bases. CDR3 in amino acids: CASRRLTNPGNTGELFF. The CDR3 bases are TGTGCCAGCAGGCGACTGACAAACCCTGGAAACACCGGGGAGCTGTTTTTT.

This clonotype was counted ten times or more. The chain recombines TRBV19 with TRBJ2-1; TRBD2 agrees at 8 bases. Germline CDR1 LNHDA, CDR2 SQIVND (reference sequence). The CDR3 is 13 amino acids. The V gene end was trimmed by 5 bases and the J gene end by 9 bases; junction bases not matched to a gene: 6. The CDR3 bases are TGTGCCAGTAGTGCGGGAGGCCGCGTTGAGCAGTTCTTC. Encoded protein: CASSAGGRVEQFF.

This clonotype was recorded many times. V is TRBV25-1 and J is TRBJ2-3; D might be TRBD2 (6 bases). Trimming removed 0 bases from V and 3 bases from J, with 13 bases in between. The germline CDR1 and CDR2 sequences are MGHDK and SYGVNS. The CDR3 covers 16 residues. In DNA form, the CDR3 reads TGTGCCAGCAGTGAATACCCCGGGACTCTGACAGATACGCAGTATTTT. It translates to CASSEYPGTLTDTQYF.

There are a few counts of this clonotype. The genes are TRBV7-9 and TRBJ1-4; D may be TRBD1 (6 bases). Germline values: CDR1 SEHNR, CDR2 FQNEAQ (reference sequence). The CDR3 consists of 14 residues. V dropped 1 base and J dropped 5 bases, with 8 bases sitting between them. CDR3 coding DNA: TGTGCCAGCAGCTTAGGGGGGCAGAATGAAAAACTGTTTTTT. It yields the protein CASSLGGQNEKLFF.